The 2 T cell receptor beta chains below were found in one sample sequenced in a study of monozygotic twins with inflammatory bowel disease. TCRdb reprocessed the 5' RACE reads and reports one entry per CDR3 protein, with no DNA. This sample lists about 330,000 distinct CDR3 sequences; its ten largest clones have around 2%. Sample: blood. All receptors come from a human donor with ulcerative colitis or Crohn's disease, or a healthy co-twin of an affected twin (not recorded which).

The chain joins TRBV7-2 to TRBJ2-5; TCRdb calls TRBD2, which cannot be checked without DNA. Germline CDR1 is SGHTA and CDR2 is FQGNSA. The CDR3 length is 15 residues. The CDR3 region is CASSLVGLGEETQYF.

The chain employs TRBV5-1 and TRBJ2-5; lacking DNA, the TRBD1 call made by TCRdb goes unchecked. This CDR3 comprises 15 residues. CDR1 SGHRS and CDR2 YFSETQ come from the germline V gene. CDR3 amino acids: CASSLEQGARETQYF.